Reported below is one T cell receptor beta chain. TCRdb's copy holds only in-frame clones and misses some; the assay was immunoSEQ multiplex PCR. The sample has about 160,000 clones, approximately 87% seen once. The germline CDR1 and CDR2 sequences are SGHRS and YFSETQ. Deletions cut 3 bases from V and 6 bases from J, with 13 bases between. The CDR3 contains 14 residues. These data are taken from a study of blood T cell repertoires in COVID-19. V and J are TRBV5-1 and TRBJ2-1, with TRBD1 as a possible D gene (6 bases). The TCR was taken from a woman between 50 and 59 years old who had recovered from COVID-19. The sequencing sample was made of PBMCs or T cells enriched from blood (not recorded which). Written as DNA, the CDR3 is TGCGCCAGCAGCTGGGAGACAGGCCCCAATGAGCAGTTCTTC. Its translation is CASSWETGPNEQFF.